Presented here are 27 T cell receptor beta chains from one specimen sequenced in a study of Graves' ophthalmopathy and Graves' hyperthyroidism. Amplifying from RNA transcripts, the study obtained TCR beta CDR3 regions. A first-round RT-PCR used HTBI primers, followed by a second-round multiplex PCR. Via MiXCR, TCRdb re-called the multiplex PCR reads, giving one row per CDR3 protein. The data hold just over 600,000 distinct CDR3 sequences, with about a fifth observed a single time. The sequenced sample was peripheral blood. The origin of the receptors is a woman younger than 30 with stable Graves' hyperthyroidism. Some clones in this sample may be carry-over from other donors' samples.

This clonotype was detected once. The chain carries TRBV28 and TRBJ2-7; tentatively, D is TRBD1 or TRBD2 (5 bases each). V lost 2 bases to trimming and J lost 0 bases, with 8 bases between them. In germline, CDR1 is MDHEN, CDR2 SYDVKM. The CDR3 length is 14 residues. CDR3 sequence: CASSLMGRSYEQYF. The CDR3 nucleotides read TGTGCCAGCAGTTTAATGGGACGCTCCTACGAGCAGTACTTC.

This clonotype was seen repeatedly, ten times or more. This chain links TRBV24-1 with TRBJ2-1; D is undetermined. Per the germline V gene, CDR1 is KGHDR and CDR2 is SFDVKD. CDR3 length: 11 residues. Trimming took 3 bases from V and 5 from J, leaving 1 base between them. In nucleotides, the CDR3 is TGTGCCACCAGTGATAACAATGAGCAGTTCTTC. Translated: CATSDNNEQFF.

This clonotype was seen repeatedly, ten times or more. This rearrangement joins TRBV6-1 to TRBJ1-5, with D possibly TRBD1 on 6 matching bases. CDR1 MNHNS and CDR2 SASEGT come from the germline V gene. The CDR3 extends over 16 amino acids. V was pared by 3 bases and J by 4 bases, with 16 bases between. CDR3 in amino acids: CASSEDRFLANQPQHF. CDR3 nucleotides: TGTGCCAGCAGTGAGGACAGATTCCTAGCAAATCAGCCCCAGCATTTT.

This clonotype was recorded a few times. This chain uses TRBV12-3 or TRBV12-4 with TRBJ1-5; 9 bases line up with TRBD1. J was trimmed by 2 bases and V by 4 bases; bases with no gene match: 9. The CDR3 runs 17 residues. The CDR3 sequence: CASSSPGQGFGNQPQHF. The CDR3 DNA is TGTGCCAGCAGTTCCCCGGGACAGGGCTTTGGCAATCAGCCCCAGCATTTT.

The rearrangement joins TRBV4-1 to TRBJ1-1; no definite D call. Germline assignment: CDR1 MGHRA and CDR2 YSYEKL. V lost 0 bases and J 4 bases, leaving 9 bases between the germline ends. The CDR3 runs 14 residues. CDR3 residues: CASSQDLGSTEAFF. The DNA of the CDR3 is TGCGCCAGCAGCCAAGATCTAGGGAGCACTGAAGCTTTCTTT.

The V call is TRBV12-3 or TRBV12-4, the J call TRBJ1-1, with D possibly being TRBD1 (6 bases). There are 12 residues in the CDR3. V lost 6 bases, J lost 8 bases, and 13 bases lay in between. The DNA for the CDR3 is TGTGCCAGCAGCGTAGGGGGGTCAGAAGCTTTCTTT. Translated, it gives CASSVGGSEAFF.

This clonotype has a count of ten or more. The chain combines TRBV20-1 with TRBJ2-7; 10 positions agree with TRBD1. Germline values: CDR1 DFQATT, CDR2 SNEGSKA (reference sequence). This CDR3 spans 17 amino acids. V gave up 2 bases and J gave up 7 bases; unmatched junction bases: 17. This CDR3 reads CSARNRDRGNPLGEQYF. CDR3 in DNA: TGCAGTGCTAGAAACCGGGACAGGGGCAACCCTCTGGGGGAGCAGTACTTC.

This clonotype was recorded many times. V usage is TRBV6-5 and J usage is TRBJ1-5; D is ambiguous. The CDR3 contains 14 residues. CDR1 and CDR2 from the germline V gene are MNHEY and SVGAGI. V lost 0 bases and J lost 5, with 8 bases in between. CDR3 sequence reads: CASSYSPDYQPQHF. The CDR3 DNA reads as TGTGCCAGCAGTTACTCTCCCGACTATCAGCCCCAGCATTTT.

The genes are TRBV6-1 and TRBJ1-2, with TRBD1 identical over 8 bases. Germline V gene lookup returns CDR1 MNHNS and CDR2 SASEGT. This CDR3 has 17 amino acids. Trimming removed 3 bases from V and 4 bases from J; junction bases left unmatched: 13. CDR3 protein: CASSDGQGPLLVYGYTF. The CDR3 DNA follows: TGTGCCAGCAGTGATGGACAGGGTCCCCTCCTAGTCTATGGCTACACCTTC.

The chain carries TRBV4-1 and TRBJ2-5; D gene uncertain. V lost 2 bases and J lost 2, with 15 bases in between. Germline CDR1 and CDR2: MGHRA and YSYEKL. The length of the CDR3 is 16 residues. The CDR3 bases are TGCGCCAGCAGCCAAAGTCCGATCGGGCGGCAAGAGACCCAGTACTTC. Protein product: CASSQSPIGRQETQYF.

This clonotype was counted ten times or more. This sequence joins TRBV20-1 and TRBJ2-7, with 8 nucleotides matching TRBD1. Trimming cost V 5 bases and J 0 bases; bases outside gene matches: 3. The CDR3 has 13 residues. The germline CDR1 and CDR2 sequences are DFQATT and SNEGSKA (reference sequence). CDR3 nucleotides: TGCAGTGCTGACGGACAGGGCTCCTACGAGCAGTACTTC. Protein: CSADGQGSYEQYF.

This clonotype has at least ten counts. The gene calls are TRBV19 and TRBJ2-5; 8 bases agree with TRBD2. This CDR3 has 14 amino acids. The germline CDR1 and CDR2 sequences are LNHDA and SQIVND (reference sequence). After removal of 6 bases from V and 3 bases from J, the junction contained 6 bases not matched to a gene. The chain's CDR3 is CASRAGGGKETQYF. As DNA, the CDR3 is TGTGCCAGTAGGGCGGGGGGCGGAAAAGAGACCCAGTACTTC. The full variable domain, with the rest looked up from reference TRBV19 and TRBJ2-5, is DGGITQSPKYLFRKEGQNVTLSCEQNLNHDAMYWYRQDPGQGLRLIYYSQIVNDFQKGDIAEGYSVSREKKESFPLTVTSAQKNPTAFYLCASRAGGGKETQYFGPGTRLLVL.

There are a few counts of this clonotype. CDR3 in amino acids: CASSFDSTGELFF. Written as DNA, the CDR3 is TGTGCCAGCAGCTTCGACAGCACCGGGGAGCTGTTTTTT. The gene calls are TRBV7-3 and TRBJ2-2; a possible D gene is TRBD1 (5 bases). Germline V gene data show CDR1 as SGHTA and CDR2 as FQGTGA. Between the trimmed V and J ends, which lost 3 bases and 4 bases, there was a span of 6 bases. The CDR3 totals 13 residues.

This clonotype was seen at least ten times. V gene TRBV12-3 or TRBV12-4 combines with J gene TRBJ1-2, with 7 nucleotides matching TRBD1. The V gene end was trimmed by 6 bases and the J gene end by 4 bases; junction bases not matched to a gene: 5. The CDR3 extends over 13 amino acids. The CDR3 protein is CASSTQGGYGYTF. DNA of the CDR3: TGTGCCAGCAGCACTCAGGGGGGCTATGGCTACACCTTC.

This clonotype was counted at least ten times. The genes are TRBV15 and TRBJ1-5; possibly TRBD1 for D (5 bases). CDR3 length equals 16 residues. Trimming took off 0 bases at V and 3 bases at J, with 12 bases between the two ends. Germline CDR1 reads LNHNV; CDR2 reads YYDKDF (reference sequence). The CDR3 nucleotides read TGTGCCACCAGCAGAGATGCACAGGCCCTCAATCAGCCCCAGCATTTT. This encodes CATSRDAQALNQPQHF.

This clonotype was seen repeatedly, ten times or more. The chain employs TRBV19 and TRBJ1-1; 9 bases line up with TRBD1. This CDR3 comprises 16 residues. Per germline, CDR1 LNHDA and CDR2 SQIVND (reference sequence). V gave up 4 bases and J gave up 0 bases; unmatched junction bases: 6. CDR3 sequence: CASSKGTGTMNTEAFF. The DNA for the CDR3 is TGTGCCAGTAGTAAAGGGACAGGGACCATGAACACTGAAGCTTTCTTT.

This clonotype was seen a handful of times. The V gene is TRBV7-9, the J gene TRBJ2-7; TRBD1 matches at 8 bases. V dropped 4 bases and J dropped 2; count of bases not matched to a gene: 4. The germline CDR1 and CDR2 sequences are SEHNR and FQNEAQ (reference sequence). CDR3 length: 14 amino acids. CDR3 region: CASSSGDRTYEQYF. For the CDR3, the DNA is TGTGCCAGCAGCTCTGGGGACAGGACCTACGAGCAGTACTTC. Using reference TRBV7-9 and TRBJ2-7 for the parts outside the CDR3, the full variable domain is DTGVSQNPRHKITKRGQNVTFRCDPISEHNRLYWYRQTLGQGPEFLTYFQNEAQLEKSRLLSDRFSAERPKGSFSTLEIQRTEQGDSAMYLCASSSGDRTYEQYFGPGTRLTVT.

In this sample, this clonotype turned up many times. The chain has TRBV3-1 and TRBJ2-7; D not resolved. Germline CDR1 LGHDT, CDR2 YNNKEL (reference sequence). The CDR3 consists of 15 residues. The V end was cut by 0 bases, the J end by 0 bases, with 9 bases between. Here the CDR3 reads CASSQDPADSYEQYF. In DNA form, the CDR3 reads TGTGCCAGCAGCCAAGATCCGGCTGACTCCTACGAGCAGTACTTC.

This CDR3 is CAISGTEETQYF. CDR3 DNA sequence: TGTGCCATCAGCGGGACAGAGGAGACCCAGTACTTC. The V and J genes are TRBV10-3 and TRBJ2-5; TRBD1 matches 7 bases. V was clipped by 6 bases and J by 5 bases; unmatched bases: 3. This CDR3 spans 12 amino acids. The germline gives CDR1 ENHRY, CDR2 SYGVKD.

The table lists this clonotype with a few counts. This rearrangement joins TRBV6-2 or TRBV6-3 to TRBJ2-2; D ambiguous. Trimming took 6 bases from V and 1 from J, leaving 12 bases between them. CDR1 is MNHEY, CDR2 SVGEGT, per germline. The CDR3 runs 15 residues. CDR3 coding DNA: TGTGCCAGCAGCCAAGTTTTAGAGAACACCGGGGAGCTGTTTTTT. As protein: CASSQVLENTGELFF.

This clonotype occurred many times. The chain employs TRBV28 and TRBJ2-5, with no clear D. CDR3 length: 13 amino acids. Trimming removed 3 bases from V and 1 base from J, with 6 bases in between. The germline V gene has CDR1 MDHEN and CDR2 SYDVKM. CDR3 coding DNA: TGTGCCAGCAGTTTTCCCACCCAAGAGACCCAGTACTTC. This codes for CASSFPTQETQYF.

This clonotype was detected ten times or more. This chain connects TRBV15 to TRBJ1-1; D uncertain. The germline CDR1 and CDR2 sequences are LNHNV and YYDKDF (reference sequence). This CDR3 has 16 residues. The V end was cut by 3 bases, the J end by 1 base, with 15 bases between. The CDR3: CATSRRFWPSNTEAFF. In nucleotides, the CDR3 is TGTGCCACCAGCAGGAGGTTTTGGCCCTCGAACACTGAAGCTTTCTTT. Full variable domain (missing parts from reference TRBV15 and TRBJ1-1): DAMVIQNPRYQVTQFGKPVTLSCSQTLNHNVMYWYQQKSSQAPKLLFHYYDKDFNNEADTPDNFQSRRPNTSFCFLDIRSPGLGDTAMYLCATSRRFWPSNTEAFFGQGTRLTVV.

This clonotype came up many times. CDR3 protein: CASNESNQPQHF. The CDR3 region has the DNA TGTGCCAGCAACGAAAGCAATCAGCCCCAGCATTTT. V is TRBV28 and J is TRBJ1-5; D is uncertain. Trimming stripped 7 bases from V and 1 base from J, with 5 bases between. This CDR3 has 12 residues. Germline CDR1 and CDR2: MDHEN and SYDVKM.

V is TRBV4-2 and J is TRBJ2-7; TRBD2 aligns across 8 bases. Germline V gene data show CDR1 as LGHNA and CDR2 as YNFKEQ. The junction had 13 bases not matched to a gene; V was cut back by 1 base and J by 5 bases. The CDR3 covers 17 residues. The CDR3 region is CASSQGMIKREIHEQYF. In nucleotides, the CDR3 is TGTGCCAGCAGCCAAGGTATGATCAAGCGGGAGATCCACGAGCAGTACTTC.

This clonotype was detected once. A much larger clone lies a single base off, so this may be a read error. V usage is TRBV6-2 or TRBV6-3 and J usage is TRBJ1-5, with 8 nucleotides matching TRBD1. There are 15 residues in the CDR3. Germline CDR1 is MNHEY and CDR2 is SVGEGT. CDR3 residues: CASSSVGQVPQPRHF. CDR3 bases: TGTGCCAGCAGTTCTGTGGGACAGGTACCGCAGCCCCGGCATTTT.

This clonotype was observed a few times. This chain connects TRBV5-1 to TRBJ2-7; D perhaps matches TRBD2 (6 bases). CDR3 length: 15 residues. Trimming took off 0 bases at V and 2 bases at J, with 12 bases between the two ends. Germline values: CDR1 SGHRS, CDR2 YFSETQ. The DNA of the CDR3 is TGCGCCAGCAGCTTGGCGGAATTAGCGGCCTACGAGCAGTACTTC. Translating gives CASSLAELAAYEQYF. The complete variable domain, with remaining parts taken from reference TRBV5-1 and TRBJ2-7, reads KAGVTQTPRYLIKTRGQQVTLSCSPISGHRSVSWYQQTPGQGLQFLFEYFSETQRNKGNFPGRFSGRQFSNSRSEMNVSTLELGDSALYLCASSLAELAAYEQYFGPGTRLTVT.

This clonotype was seen ten or more times. DNA of the CDR3: TGTGCCAGCAGCGTAGGAGGTAGTTCCTCCTACGAGCAGTACTTC. This encodes CASSVGGSSSYEQYF. The chain carries TRBV9 and TRBJ2-7; no firm D call. CDR1 and CDR2 (germline): SGDLS, YYNGEE. Trimming shortened V by 0 bases and J by 0 bases, and 10 bases separated the two germline ends. CDR3 length: 15 amino acids.